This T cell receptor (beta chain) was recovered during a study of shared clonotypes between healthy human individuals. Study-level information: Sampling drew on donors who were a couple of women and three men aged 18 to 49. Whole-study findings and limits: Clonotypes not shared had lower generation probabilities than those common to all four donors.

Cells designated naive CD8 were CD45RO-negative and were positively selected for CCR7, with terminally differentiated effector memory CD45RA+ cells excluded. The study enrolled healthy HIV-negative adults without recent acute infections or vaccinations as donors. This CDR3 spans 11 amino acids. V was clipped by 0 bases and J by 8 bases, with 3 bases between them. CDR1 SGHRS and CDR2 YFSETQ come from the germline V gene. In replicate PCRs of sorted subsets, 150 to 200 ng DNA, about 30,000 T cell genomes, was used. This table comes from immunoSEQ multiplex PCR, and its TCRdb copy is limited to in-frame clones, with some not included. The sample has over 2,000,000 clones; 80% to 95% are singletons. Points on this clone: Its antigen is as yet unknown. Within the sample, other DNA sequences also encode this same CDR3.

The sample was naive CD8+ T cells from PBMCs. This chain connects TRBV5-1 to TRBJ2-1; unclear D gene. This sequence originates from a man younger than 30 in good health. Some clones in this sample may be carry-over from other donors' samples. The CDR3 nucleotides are TGCGCCAGCAGCTTGGGGTATGAGCAGTTCTTC. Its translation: CASSLGYEQFF.